This TCR beta chain was sequenced in a study of cytomegalovirus exposure and HLA in healthy donors. General study results and limits: A later analysis appeared to link common viral pathogens to several of the most significant clusters.

The CDR3 sequence is 13 residues long. Germline V gives CDR1 SEHNR, CDR2 FQNEAQ (reference sequence). Trimming left V 6 bases short and J 4 bases short, with 12 bases between. There were likely unrecorded immune exposures, though donors were nominally healthy when sampled. In the case of this clone: Its cognate antigen is unknown.

The PCR ran on 60 Vbeta and 13 Jbeta primers. Clones were sequenced by immunoSEQ multiplex PCR, and TCRdb holds only the in-frame ones, with some missing. Of 100,000 or so clones in the sample, 81% were seen once. The rearrangement joins TRBV7-9 to TRBJ2-5; D perhaps matches TRBD1 (5 bases). This clonotype originated in a man aged 35 to 55 in good health and CMV-seronegative. Sequenced sample: PBMCs. The CDR3 bases are TGTGCCAGCAGAACAACAGGTACAGAGACCCAGTACTTC. This sequence encodes CASRTTGTETQYF.